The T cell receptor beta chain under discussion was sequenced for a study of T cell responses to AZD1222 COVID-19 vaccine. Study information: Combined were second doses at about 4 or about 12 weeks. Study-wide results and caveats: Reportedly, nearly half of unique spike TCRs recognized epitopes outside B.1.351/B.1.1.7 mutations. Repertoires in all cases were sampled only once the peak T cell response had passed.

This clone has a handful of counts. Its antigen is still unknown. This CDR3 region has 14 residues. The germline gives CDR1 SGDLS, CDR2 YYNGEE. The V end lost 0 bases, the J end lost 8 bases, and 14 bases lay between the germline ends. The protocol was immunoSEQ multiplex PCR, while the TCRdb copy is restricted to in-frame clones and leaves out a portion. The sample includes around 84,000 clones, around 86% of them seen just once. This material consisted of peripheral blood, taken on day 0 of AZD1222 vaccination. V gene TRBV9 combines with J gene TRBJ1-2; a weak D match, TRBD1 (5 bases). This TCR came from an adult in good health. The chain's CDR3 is CASSVATDSAGYTF. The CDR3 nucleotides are TGTGCCAGCAGCGTAGCTACAGACAGCGCAGGCTACACCTTC.